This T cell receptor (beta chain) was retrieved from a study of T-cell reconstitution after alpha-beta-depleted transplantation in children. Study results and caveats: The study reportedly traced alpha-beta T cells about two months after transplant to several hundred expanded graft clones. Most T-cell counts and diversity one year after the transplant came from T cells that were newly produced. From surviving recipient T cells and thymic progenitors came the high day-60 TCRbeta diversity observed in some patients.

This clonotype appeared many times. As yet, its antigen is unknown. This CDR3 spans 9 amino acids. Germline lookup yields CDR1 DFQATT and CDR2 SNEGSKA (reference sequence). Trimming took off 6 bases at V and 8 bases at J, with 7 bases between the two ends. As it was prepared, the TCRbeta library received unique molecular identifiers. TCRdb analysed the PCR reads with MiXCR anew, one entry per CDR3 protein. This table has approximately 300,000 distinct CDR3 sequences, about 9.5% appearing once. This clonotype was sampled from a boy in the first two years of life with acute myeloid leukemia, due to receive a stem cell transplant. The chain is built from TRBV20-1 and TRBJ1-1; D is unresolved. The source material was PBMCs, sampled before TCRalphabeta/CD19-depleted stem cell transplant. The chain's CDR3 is CSADREAFF. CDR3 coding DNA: TGCAGTGCGGATCGCGAAGCTTTCTTT.